These 19 T cell receptor beta chains originate from one sample sequenced in a study of vaccination effects on CD4 cells after COVID-19 (dated by TCRdb to the early 2020s). Receptors were amplified or captured by the immunoSEQ multiplex PCR assay. What TCRdb holds here is the immuneACCESS table cut down to in-frame rearrangements. Part of the clones is not present; checked against another copy, under half of the missing clones reflect an unresolved V gene, and the others are unexplained. The sample yields about 53,000 clones; approximately 80% were counted once. The ten most abundant clones make up just over 3% of the sample. After more than 9 days of culture, CD4+ T cells were isolated with the EasySep CD4+ T cell isolation kit. Which antigens these TCRs recognize remains unknown. The sample was CD4+ T cells from PBMCs cultured without peptide, taken before COVID-19 vaccination. The receptors were sampled from a human donor who received a COVID-19 vaccine.

The V and J genes are TRBV2 and TRBJ2-5; 9 nucleotides line up with TRBD1. CDR1 is SNHLY, CDR2 FYNNEI, per germline. There are 15 residues in the CDR3. Trimming removed 6 bases from V and 0 bases from J; junction bases left unmatched: 5. The CDR3 sequence: CASRTRTGDQETQYF. CDR3 DNA: TGTGCCAGCAGAACTAGGACAGGGGACCAAGAGACCCAGTACTTC.

This clone was seen a few times. This chain joins TRBV19 and TRBJ1-1, with D possibly TRBD1 on 6 matching bases. The CDR3 is made up of 11 amino acids. Trimming removed 6 bases from V and 7 bases from J, with 9 bases in between. The germline V gene encodes CDR1 LNHDA and CDR2 SQIVND (reference sequence). The CDR3 region is CASSNRVEAFF. The CDR3 DNA reads TGTGCCAGTAGCAACAGGGTTGAAGCTTTCTTT.

The chain uses TRBV2 and TRBJ1-1; D uncertain. Germline V gene data show CDR1 as SNHLY and CDR2 as FYNNEI. The CDR3 has 14 residues. V lost 1 base, J lost 1 base, and 7 bases lay in between. The CDR3 loop reads CASSEVLRNTEAFF. DNA of the CDR3: TGTGCCAGCAGTGAAGTTCTTAGGAACACTGAAGCTTTCTTT. The whole variable domain, filled in from reference TRBV2 and TRBJ1-1, reads EPEVTQTPSHQVTQMGQEVILRCVPISNHLYFYWYRQILGQKVEFLVSFYNNEISEKSEIFDDQFSVERPDGSNFTLKIRSTKLEDSAMYFCASSEVLRNTEAFFGQGTRLTVV.

The chain couples TRBV7-3 to TRBJ2-3; 7 nucleotides line up with TRBD1. The CDR3 spans 14 residues. V was pared by 3 bases and J by 1 base, with 1 base of the junction left unmatched. CDR1 is SGHTA, CDR2 FQGTGA, per germline. CDR3 in DNA: TGTGCCAGCAGCTTCGACAGGGGCACAGATACGCAGTATTTT. Encoded protein: CASSFDRGTDTQYF.

For the CDR3, the DNA is TGTGCCAGCAGCTTCCAGAGCACAGATACGCAGTATTTT. This codes for CASSFQSTDTQYF. The chain links TRBV5-6 to TRBJ2-3, with D hard to call. The CDR3 covers 13 residues. CDR1 and CDR2 from the germline V gene are SGHDT and YYEEEE. Trimming left V 2 bases short and J 0 bases short, with 4 bases between. The whole variable domain, remainder taken from reference TRBV5-6 and TRBJ2-3, is DAGVTQSPTHLIKTRGQQVTLRCSPKSGHDTVSWYQQALGQGPQFIFQYYEEEERQRGNFPDRFSGHQFPNYSSELNVNALLLGDSALYLCASSFQSTDTQYFGPGTRLTVL.

The chain recombines TRBV29-1 with TRBJ2-5, with TRBD1 as a possible D gene (5 bases). Germline-derived CDR1 and CDR2 are SQVTM and ANQGSEA. This CDR3 comprises 12 residues. CDR3 protein: CSIVGVGETQYF. The CDR3 bases are TGCAGTATTGTAGGGGTAGGGGAGACCCAGTACTTC.

The chain couples TRBV6-1 to TRBJ2-7, with D maybe TRBD1 (7 bases). The germline V and J ends were trimmed by 3 bases and 6 bases, with 15 bases remaining between them. Germline lookup yields CDR1 MNHNS and CDR2 SASEGT. The CDR3 length is 14 residues. CDR3 nucleotides: TGTGCCAGCAGTGATCTAGGAGGGGGCGGCGAGCAGTACGTC. It translates to CASSDLGGGGEQYV.

The rearrangement joins TRBV5-1 to TRBJ1-5, with TRBD1 as a possible D gene (6 bases). The ends were cut back, 2 bases at V and 5 bases at J, with 11 bases in the middle. The germline V gene has CDR1 SGHRS and CDR2 YFSETQ. This CDR3 has 14 residues. The CDR3 nucleotides are TGCGCCAGCAGCTTTGGTCCAGGGGATCAGCCCCAGCATTTT. Its translation: CASSFGPGDQPQHF.

This clone showed up just once. V and J are TRBV3-1 (or the pseudogene TRBV3-2) and TRBJ1-1; tentatively, D is TRBD1 (6 bases). The germline gives CDR1 LGHDT, CDR2 YNNKEL (reference sequence). Trimming removed 1 base at V and 4 bases at J, with 10 bases between. The CDR3 length is 14 residues. The chain's CDR3 is CASSQVEGGTEAFF. The CDR3 coding sequence is TGTGCCAGCAGCCAAGTGGAGGGGGGCACTGAAGCTTTCTTT.

The table lists this clone with a few counts. The V gene is TRBV5-4, the J gene TRBJ2-1; a weak D match, TRBD1 (6 bases). The CDR3 is made up of 16 amino acids. The germline gives CDR1 SGHNT, CDR2 YYREEE (reference sequence). V lost 0 bases and J lost 0, with 10 bases in between. Here the CDR3 reads CASSLAGVISYNEQFF. CDR3 nucleotide sequence: TGTGCCAGCAGCTTGGCAGGGGTTATCTCCTACAATGAGCAGTTCTTC.

The chain joins TRBV30 to TRBJ1-5; 11 bases fit TRBD1. There are 15 residues in the CDR3. The V gene end was trimmed by 3 bases and the J gene end by 6 bases; junction bases not matched to a gene: 7. CDR1 GTSNPN and CDR2 SVGIG come from the germline V gene (reference sequence). The CDR3 DNA sequence: TGTGCCTGGAGACCGGGACAGGGGGAAATTCAGCCCCAGCATTTT. Its translation: CAWRPGQGEIQPQHF.

CDR3 amino acids: CASMTQGASTEAFF. Here the CDR3 DNA reads TGTGCCAGCATGACACAGGGGGCCAGCACTGAAGCTTTCTTT. The chain recombines TRBV2 with TRBJ1-1, with 9 bases that match TRBD1. CDR1 and CDR2 from the germline V gene are SNHLY and FYNNEI. CDR3 length: 14 residues. The ends lost 7 bases at V and 4 bases at J; junction bases unmatched: 7.

J is TRBJ2-5 and V is TRBV5-5; D uncertain. This CDR3 is 13 amino acids long. The germline CDR1 and CDR2 sequences are SGHKS and YYEKEE (reference sequence). V lost 0 bases and J lost 4, with 7 bases in between. CDR3 DNA: TGTGCCAGCAGCTTGGCCATTGCAGAGACCCAGTACTTC. Amino acid sequence: CASSLAIAETQYF.

This clone was picked up one time. This sequence joins TRBV12-5 and TRBJ1-1; no firm D call. Looked up from germline, CDR1 is LGHNT and CDR2 is FRNRAP. This CDR3 has 12 amino acids. The V gene lost 2 bases and the J gene lost 7 bases, with 8 bases spanning the gap. The CDR3 region is CASGLREGEAFF. The CDR3 coding sequence is TGTGCTAGTGGTTTGCGCGAGGGTGAAGCTTTCTTT.

This clone was seen once. The V call is TRBV18, the J call TRBJ1-4; D gene unclear. Per the germline V gene, CDR1 is KGHSH and CDR2 is LQKENI. V was pared by 6 bases and J by 4 bases, with 15 bases between. The CDR3 extends over 15 amino acids. CDR3 in DNA: TGTGCCAGCTCCCGACAAGGACTGGATAATGAAAAACTGTTTTTT. Its protein product is CASSRQGLDNEKLFF.

In nucleotides, the CDR3 is TGTGCCAGCAGTTTCAACAGGGCGGACACCATATATTTT. Translating gives CASSFNRADTIYF. The V gene is TRBV12-3 or TRBV12-4, the J gene TRBJ1-3, with D possibly TRBD1 on 6 matching bases. V lost 3 bases, J lost 8 bases, and 11 bases lay in between. The CDR3 length is 13 residues.

This sequence joins TRBV4-1 and TRBJ2-3; 11 bases align to TRBD2. This CDR3 has 17 amino acids. From germline, CDR1 is MGHRA and CDR2 YSYEKL. The ends lost 3 bases at V and 0 bases at J; junction bases unmatched: 5. The CDR3 loop reads CASSQATSGASTDTQYF. As DNA, the CDR3 is TGCGCCAGCAGCCAGGCGACTAGCGGGGCCAGCACAGATACGCAGTATTTT.

This CDR3 is CASSRQYQETQYF. CDR3 bases: TGTGCCAGCAGCCGCCAGTACCAAGAGACCCAGTACTTC. This rearrangement joins TRBV12-3 or TRBV12-4 to TRBJ2-5, with no clear D. CDR3 length equals 13 residues. Between the trimmed V and J ends, which lost 6 bases and 0 bases, there was a span of 8 bases.

The DNA for the CDR3 is TGTGCCTGGAGCGGGCAGGGTGGCAATCAGCCCCAGCATTTT. The encoded protein is CAWSGQGGNQPQHF. This chain joins TRBV30 and TRBJ1-5; possible D gene TRBD1, 5 bases. The germline V gene has CDR1 GTSNPN and CDR2 SVGIG (reference sequence). V was trimmed by 3 bases and J by 2 bases, leaving 11 bases between them. The CDR3 consists of 14 residues. Full variable domain (missing parts from reference TRBV30 and TRBJ1-5): SQTIHQWPATLVQPVGSPLSLECTVEGTSNPNLYWYRQAAGRGLQLLFYSVGIGQISSEVPQNLSASRPQDRQFILSSKKLLLSDSGFYLCAWSGQGGNQPQHFGDGTRLSIL.